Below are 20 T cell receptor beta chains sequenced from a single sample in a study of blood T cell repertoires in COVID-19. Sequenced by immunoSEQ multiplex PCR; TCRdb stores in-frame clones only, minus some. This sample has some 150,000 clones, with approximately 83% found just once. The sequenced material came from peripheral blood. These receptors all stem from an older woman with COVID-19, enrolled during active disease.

The CDR3 is CASSLLGRGETQYF. The CDR3 DNA is TGTGCCAGCAGTTTATTAGGAAGAGGAGAGACCCAGTACTTC. The V and J genes are TRBV27 and TRBJ2-5; D unresolved. The CDR3 contains 14 residues. Germline CDR1 is MNHEY and CDR2 is SMNVEV (reference sequence). V dropped 1 base and J dropped 4 bases, with 10 bases sitting between them.

CDR3 region: CSASLDSGTNEKLFF. CDR3 in DNA: TGCAGTGCTAGTTTGGACTCTGGGACTAATGAAAAACTGTTTTTT. This chain joins TRBV20-1 and TRBJ1-4; unclear D gene. This CDR3 comprises 15 residues. Germline V gives CDR1 DFQATT, CDR2 SNEGSKA (reference sequence). The V end lost 3 bases, the J end lost 2 bases, and 13 bases lay between the germline ends.

The CDR3 spells CASSAGNTEAFF. For the CDR3, the DNA is TGCGCCAGCAGCGCGGGGAACACTGAAGCTTTCTTT. The rearrangement links TRBV5-1 to TRBJ1-1; no clear D gene. The CDR3 extends over 12 amino acids. The germline CDR1 and CDR2 sequences are SGHRS and YFSETQ. V lost 4 bases and J lost 1, with 5 bases in between.

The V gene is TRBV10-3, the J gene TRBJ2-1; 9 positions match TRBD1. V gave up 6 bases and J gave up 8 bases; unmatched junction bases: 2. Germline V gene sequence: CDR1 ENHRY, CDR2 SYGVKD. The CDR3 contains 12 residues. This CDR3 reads CAISGTGHEQFF. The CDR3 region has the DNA TGTGCCATCAGCGGGACAGGGCATGAGCAGTTCTTC.

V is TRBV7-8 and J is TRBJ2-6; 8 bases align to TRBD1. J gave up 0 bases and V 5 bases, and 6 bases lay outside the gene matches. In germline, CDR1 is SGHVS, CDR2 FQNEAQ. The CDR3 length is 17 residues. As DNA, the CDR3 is TGTGCCAGCAGCATCGGACAGGGCTACTCTGGGGCCAACGTCCTGACTTTC. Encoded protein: CASSIGQGYSGANVLTF.

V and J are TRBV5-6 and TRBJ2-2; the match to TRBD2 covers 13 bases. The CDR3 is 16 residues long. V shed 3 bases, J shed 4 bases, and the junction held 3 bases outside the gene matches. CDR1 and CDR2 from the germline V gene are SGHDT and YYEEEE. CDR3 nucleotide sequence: TGTGCCAGCAGCTGGACTAGCGGGAGTCTCACCGGGGAGCTGTTTTTT. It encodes CASSWTSGSLTGELFF.

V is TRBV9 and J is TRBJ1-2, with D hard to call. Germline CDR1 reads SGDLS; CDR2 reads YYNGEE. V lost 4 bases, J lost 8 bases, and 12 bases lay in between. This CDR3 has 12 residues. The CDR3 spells CASSSGVRGYTF. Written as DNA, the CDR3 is TGTGCCAGCAGCTCCGGGGTGAGAGGCTACACCTTC. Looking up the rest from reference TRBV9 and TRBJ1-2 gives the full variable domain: DSGVTQTPKHLITATGQRVTLRCSPRSGDLSVYWYQQSLDQGLQFLIQYYNGEERAKGNILERFSAQQFPDLHSELNLSSLELGDSALYFCASSSGVRGYTFGSGTRLTVV.

The CDR3 nucleotides are TGCGCCAGCAGCAAACTAGCGGGAGTCTACAATGAGCAGTTCTTC. The encoded protein is CASSKLAGVYNEQFF. V and J are TRBV5-1 and TRBJ2-1; 11 nucleotides align to TRBD2. This CDR3 spans 15 amino acids. Looked up from germline, CDR1 is SGHRS and CDR2 is YFSETQ. V dropped 4 bases and J dropped 3; count of bases not matched to a gene: 3.

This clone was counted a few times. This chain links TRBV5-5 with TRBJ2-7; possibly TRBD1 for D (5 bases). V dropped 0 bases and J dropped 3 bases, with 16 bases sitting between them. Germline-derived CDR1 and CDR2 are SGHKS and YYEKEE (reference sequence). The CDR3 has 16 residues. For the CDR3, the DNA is TGTGCCAGCAGCTTGGGTGACAGTGCCACGGTCTACGAGCAGTACTTC. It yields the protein CASSLGDSATVYEQYF.

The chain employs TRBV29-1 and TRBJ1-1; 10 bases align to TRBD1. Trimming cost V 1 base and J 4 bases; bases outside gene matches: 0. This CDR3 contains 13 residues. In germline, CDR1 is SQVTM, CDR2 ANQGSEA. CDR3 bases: TGCAGCGTTGAAGGGACAGGGGGCACTGAAGCTTTCTTT. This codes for CSVEGTGGTEAFF.

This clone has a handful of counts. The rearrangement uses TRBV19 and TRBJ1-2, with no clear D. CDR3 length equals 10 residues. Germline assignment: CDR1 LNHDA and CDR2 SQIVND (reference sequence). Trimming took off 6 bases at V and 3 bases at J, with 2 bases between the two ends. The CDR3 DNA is TGTGCCAGTAGCGACTATGGCTACACCTTC. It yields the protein CASSDYGYTF.

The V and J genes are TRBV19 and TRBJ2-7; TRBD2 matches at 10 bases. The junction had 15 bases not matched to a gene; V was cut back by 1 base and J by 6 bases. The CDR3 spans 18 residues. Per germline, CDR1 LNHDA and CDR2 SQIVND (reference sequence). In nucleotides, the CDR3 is TGTGCCAGTAGTATAGGCCCCACCTCTAGCGGGAGCAAGGCCGAGCAGTACTTC. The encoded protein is CASSIGPTSSGSKAEQYF.

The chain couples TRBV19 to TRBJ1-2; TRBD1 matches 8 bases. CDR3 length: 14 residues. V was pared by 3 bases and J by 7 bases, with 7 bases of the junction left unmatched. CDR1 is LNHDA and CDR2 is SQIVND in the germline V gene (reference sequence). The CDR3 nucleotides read TGTGCCAGTAGTATTTCAGGGGGCTCCTTTGGCTACACCTTC. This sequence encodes CASSISGGSFGYTF. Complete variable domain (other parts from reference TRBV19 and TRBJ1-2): DGGITQSPKYLFRKEGQNVTLSCEQNLNHDAMYWYRQDPGQGLRLIYYSQIVNDFQKGDIAEGYSVSREKKESFPLTVTSAQKNPTAFYLCASSISGGSFGYTFGSGTRLTVV.

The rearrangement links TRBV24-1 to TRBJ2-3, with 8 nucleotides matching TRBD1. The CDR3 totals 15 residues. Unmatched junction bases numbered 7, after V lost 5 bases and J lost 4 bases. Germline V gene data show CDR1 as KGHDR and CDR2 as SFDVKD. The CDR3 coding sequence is TGTGCCACCAGTGTGGCAGGGGGCGGATCAGATACGCAGTATTTT. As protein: CATSVAGGGSDTQYF.

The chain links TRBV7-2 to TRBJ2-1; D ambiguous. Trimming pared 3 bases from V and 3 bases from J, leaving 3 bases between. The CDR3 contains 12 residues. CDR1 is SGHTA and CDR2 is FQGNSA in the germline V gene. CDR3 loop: CASSLSYNEQFF. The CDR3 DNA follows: TGTGCCAGCAGCTTGAGCTACAATGAGCAGTTCTTC.

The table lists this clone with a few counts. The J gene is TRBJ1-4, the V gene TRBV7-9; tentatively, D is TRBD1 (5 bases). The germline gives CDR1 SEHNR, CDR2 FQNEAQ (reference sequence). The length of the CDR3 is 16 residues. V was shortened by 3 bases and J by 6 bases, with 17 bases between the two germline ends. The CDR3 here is CASSFALQGWDEKLFF. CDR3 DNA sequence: TGTGCCAGCAGCTTCGCTTTGCAGGGATGGGATGAAAAACTGTTTTTT. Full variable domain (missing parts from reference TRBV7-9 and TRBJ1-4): DTGVSQNPRHKITKRGQNVTFRCDPISEHNRLYWYRQTLGQGPEFLTYFQNEAQLEKSRLLSDRFSAERPKGSFSTLEIQRTEQGDSAMYLCASSFALQGWDEKLFFGSGTQLSVL.

CDR3 in amino acids: CASSLEGQGRTGELFF. The CDR3, as DNA: TGTGCCAGCAGCTTGGAAGGACAGGGAAGGACCGGGGAGCTGTTTTTT. This rearrangement joins TRBV5-6 to TRBJ2-2, with 8 bases aligning to TRBD1. With 0 bases clipped from V and 5 bases from J, the junction kept 6 bases outside the gene matches. This CDR3 contains 16 residues. Germline V gene sequence: CDR1 SGHDT, CDR2 YYEEEE.

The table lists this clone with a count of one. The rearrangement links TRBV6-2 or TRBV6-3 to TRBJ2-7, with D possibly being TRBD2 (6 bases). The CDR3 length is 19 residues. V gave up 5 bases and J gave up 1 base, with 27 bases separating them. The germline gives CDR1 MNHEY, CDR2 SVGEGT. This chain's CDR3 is CASSQRGLKVLSRSYEQYV. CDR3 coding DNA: TGTGCCAGCAGTCAACGGGGACTCAAGGTCCTTTCCAGGTCCTACGAGCAGTACGTC.

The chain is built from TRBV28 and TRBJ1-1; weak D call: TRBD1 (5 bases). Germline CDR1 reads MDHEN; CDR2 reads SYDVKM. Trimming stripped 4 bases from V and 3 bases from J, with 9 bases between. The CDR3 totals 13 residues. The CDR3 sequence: CASSWGRDTEAFF. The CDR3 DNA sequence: TGTGCCAGCAGTTGGGGCCGGGACACTGAAGCTTTCTTT.

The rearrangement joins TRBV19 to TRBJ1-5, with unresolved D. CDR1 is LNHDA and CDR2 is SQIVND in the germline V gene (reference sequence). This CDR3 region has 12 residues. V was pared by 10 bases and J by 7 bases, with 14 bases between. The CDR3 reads CATSEGSQPQHF. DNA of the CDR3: TGTGCCACCTCAGAGGGCTCGCAGCCCCAGCATTTT.